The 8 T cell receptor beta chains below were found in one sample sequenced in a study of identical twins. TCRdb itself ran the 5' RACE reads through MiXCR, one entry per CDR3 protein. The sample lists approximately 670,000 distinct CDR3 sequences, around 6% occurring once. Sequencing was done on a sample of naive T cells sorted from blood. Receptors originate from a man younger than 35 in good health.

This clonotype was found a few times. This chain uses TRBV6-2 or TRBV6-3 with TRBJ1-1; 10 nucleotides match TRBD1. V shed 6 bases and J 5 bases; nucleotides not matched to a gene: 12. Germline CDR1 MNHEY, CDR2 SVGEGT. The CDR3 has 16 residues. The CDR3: CASRRDRGMGRTEAFF. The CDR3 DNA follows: TGTGCCAGCAGGAGGGACAGGGGCATGGGAAGGACTGAAGCTTTCTTT.

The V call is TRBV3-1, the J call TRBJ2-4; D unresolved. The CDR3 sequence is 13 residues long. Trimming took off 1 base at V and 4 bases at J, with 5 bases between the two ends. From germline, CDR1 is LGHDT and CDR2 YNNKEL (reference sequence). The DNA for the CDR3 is TGTGCCAGCAGCCAAGTGTCGAAAAACATTCAGTACTTC. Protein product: CASSQVSKNIQYF.

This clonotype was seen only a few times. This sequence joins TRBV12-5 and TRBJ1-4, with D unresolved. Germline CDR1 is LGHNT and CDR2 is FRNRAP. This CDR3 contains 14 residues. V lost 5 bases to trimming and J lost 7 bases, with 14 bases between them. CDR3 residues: CASGPPGKGEKLFF. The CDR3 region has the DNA TGTGCTAGTGGTCCCCCCGGGAAAGGTGAAAAACTGTTTTTT.

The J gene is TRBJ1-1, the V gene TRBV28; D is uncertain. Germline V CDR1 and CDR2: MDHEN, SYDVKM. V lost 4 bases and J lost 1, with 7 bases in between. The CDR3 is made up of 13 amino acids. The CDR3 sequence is CASSSNTNTEAFF. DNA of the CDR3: TGTGCCAGCAGTTCTAATACGAACACTGAAGCTTTCTTT.

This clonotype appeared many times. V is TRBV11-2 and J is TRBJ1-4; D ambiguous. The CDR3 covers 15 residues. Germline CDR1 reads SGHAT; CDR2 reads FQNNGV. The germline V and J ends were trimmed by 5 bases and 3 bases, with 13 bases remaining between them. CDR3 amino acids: CASSLTVSPNEKLFF. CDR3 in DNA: TGTGCCAGCAGCCTAACAGTCTCCCCTAATGAAAAACTGTTTTTT. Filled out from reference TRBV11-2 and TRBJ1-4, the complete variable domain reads EAGVAQSPRYKIIEKRQSVAFWCNPISGHATLYWYQQILGQGPKLLIQFQNNGVVDDSQLPKDRFSAERLKGVDSTLKIQPAKLEDSAVYLCASSLTVSPNEKLFFGSGTQLSVL.

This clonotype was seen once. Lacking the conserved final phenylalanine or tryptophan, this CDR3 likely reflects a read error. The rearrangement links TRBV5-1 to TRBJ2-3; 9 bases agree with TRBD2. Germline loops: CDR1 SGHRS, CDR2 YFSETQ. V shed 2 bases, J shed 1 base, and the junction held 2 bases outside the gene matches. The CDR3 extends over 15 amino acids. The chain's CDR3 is CASSFQRGGTDTQYL. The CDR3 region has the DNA TGCGCCAGCAGCTTTCAGCGGGGGGGCACAGATACGCAGTATCTT.

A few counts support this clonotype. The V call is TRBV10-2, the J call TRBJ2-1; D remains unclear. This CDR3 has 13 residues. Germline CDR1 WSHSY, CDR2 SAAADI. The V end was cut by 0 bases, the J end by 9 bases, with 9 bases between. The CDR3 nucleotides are TGCGCCAGCAGTGAGTCGAGTTGGGGTGAGCAGTTCTTC. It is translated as CASSESSWGEQFF.

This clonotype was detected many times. The DNA of the CDR3 is TGCAGTGCTAGAGATCGCGCAGAGGGTTTTAACTATGGCTACACCTTC. Residues: CSARDRAEGFNYGYTF. The chain recombines TRBV20-1 with TRBJ1-2; D call uncertain. Germline loops: CDR1 DFQATT, CDR2 SNEGSKA (reference sequence). Trimming stripped 0 bases from V and 1 base from J, with 15 bases between. CDR3 length: 16 amino acids.